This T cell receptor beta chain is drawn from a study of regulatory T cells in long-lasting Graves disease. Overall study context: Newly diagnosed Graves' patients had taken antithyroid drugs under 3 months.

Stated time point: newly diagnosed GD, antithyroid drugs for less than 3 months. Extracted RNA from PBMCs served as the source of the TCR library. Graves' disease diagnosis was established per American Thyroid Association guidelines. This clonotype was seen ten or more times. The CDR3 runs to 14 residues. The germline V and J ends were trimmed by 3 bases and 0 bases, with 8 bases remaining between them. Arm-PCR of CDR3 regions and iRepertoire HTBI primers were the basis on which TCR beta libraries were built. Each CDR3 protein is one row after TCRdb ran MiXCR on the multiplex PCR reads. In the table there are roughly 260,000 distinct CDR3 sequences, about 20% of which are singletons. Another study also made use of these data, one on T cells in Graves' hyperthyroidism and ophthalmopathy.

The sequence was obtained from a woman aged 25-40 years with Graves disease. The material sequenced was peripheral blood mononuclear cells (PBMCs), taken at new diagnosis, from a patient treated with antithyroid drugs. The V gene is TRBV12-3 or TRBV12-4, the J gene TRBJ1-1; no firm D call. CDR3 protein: CASSFVRLNTEAFF. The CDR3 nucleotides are TGTGCCAGCAGTTTCGTACGGCTGAACACTGAAGCTTTCTTT.